This T cell receptor (beta chain) originates from a study of blood T cell repertoires in COVID-19. The wider study: The analysed material was cDNA or gDNA that came from T cells, B-cell-depleted T cells, or PBMCs.

Data came from immunoSEQ multiplex PCR; TCRdb stores just in-frame clones and leaves some out. Seen here are some 530,000 clones, 80% to 90% observed once, and the top ten hold 3% to 3.5%. The trim removed 5 bases at V and 8 bases at J, leaving 11 bases unmatched. This CDR3 is built from 17 residues. Germline CDR1 reads SEHNR; CDR2 reads FQNEAQ (reference sequence). This sequence originates from a human donor in a cohort sampled during active COVID-19. The sample was peripheral blood. V usage is TRBV7-9 and J usage is TRBJ2-1; TRBD2 agrees at 14 bases. For the CDR3, the DNA is TGTGCCAGCAGCCCTCACCGTGGGACTAGCGGGAGTGATGAGCAGTTCTTC. Amino acids: CASSPHRGTSGSDEQFF.